Listed here are 7 T cell receptor beta chains from one sample, sequenced in a study of cytomegalovirus exposure and HLA in healthy donors. TCRdb's table, derived via immunoSEQ multiplex PCR, lists solely in-frame clones and lacks some. The table records 190,000 or so clones, about four fifths of them present only once. The material sequenced was PBMCs. The receptors come from a woman between 18 and 29 years old in good health and CMV-seropositive.

The chain couples TRBV21-1 to TRBJ2-1; the table's D call of TRBD2 was not tested on the DNA. TRBV21-1 is described as a pseudogene. The CDR3 has 17 residues. The CDR3 DNA sequence: TGTGCCAGCAGCAATCCCTTGAGGGAGGGAATCTACAATGAGCAGTTCTTC. Protein sequence: CASSNPLREGIYNEQFF.

The rearrangement uses TRBV1 and TRBJ2-1; TRBD1 is the table's D call, not checked against the DNA. TRBV1 is a recognized pseudogene. CDR3 size: 17 residues. CDR3 sequence (DNA): TGCACCAGCAGCCACCCCCCCAGGGCCATCTATAGAAATGAGCAGTTCTTC. It codes for CTSSHPPRAIYRNEQFF.

V and J are TRBV2 and TRBJ2-7; 8 nucleotides align to TRBD2. Trimming at V came to 7 bases and at J to 5 bases, leaving 13 bases not matched to a gene. The CDR3 covers 15 residues. Germline CDR1 and CDR2: SNHLY and FYNNEI. The CDR3 DNA follows: TGTGCCAGCAATGGATACGGGGGGGCTGACCACGAGCAGTACTTC. Its protein is CASNGYGGADHEQYF.

V and J are TRBV6-1 and TRBJ1-5, with TRBD1 matching over 7 bases. The CDR3 extends over 14 amino acids. After removal of 7 bases from V and 4 bases from J, the junction contained 7 bases not matched to a gene. The germline V gene has CDR1 MNHNS and CDR2 SASEGT. The CDR3 nucleotides are TGTGCCAGCATTGGGCTGACAGGGAATCAGCCCCAGCATTTT. As protein: CASIGLTGNQPQHF.

The CDR3 DNA reads TGTGCCAGCAGTTACTCCACAGGTTCCCTTTCACCCCTCCACTTT. Protein: CASSYSTGSLSPLHF. V is TRBV6-5 and J is TRBJ1-6, with a tentative D call TRBD1 (5 bases). V lost 0 bases and J lost 9, with 12 bases in between. Germline loops: CDR1 MNHEY, CDR2 SVGAGI. The CDR3 extends over 15 amino acids.

The chain is built from TRBV13 and TRBJ2-1; D gene unclear. This CDR3 contains 15 residues. V was clipped by 1 base and J by 7 bases, with 14 bases between them. Germline CDR1 reads PRHDT; CDR2 reads FYEKMQ (reference sequence). CDR3 sequence reads: CASSLAGRRLNEQFF. CDR3 bases: TGTGCCAGCAGCTTAGCAGGAAGACGATTAAATGAGCAGTTCTTC. Full variable domain (missing parts from reference TRBV13 and TRBJ2-1): AAGVIQSPRHLIKEKRETATLKCYPIPRHDTVYWYQQGPGQDPQFLISFYEKMQSDKGSIPDRFSAQQFSDYHSELNMSSLELGDSALYFCASSLAGRRLNEQFFGPGTRLTVL.

V usage is TRBV7-2 and J usage is TRBJ2-3, with 9 bases lining up with TRBD1. Germline CDR1 and CDR2: SGHTA and FQGNSA. The length of the CDR3 is 15 residues. J lost 7 bases, V lost 6 bases, and 11 bases had no gene match. The CDR3 sequence is CASRVPGTGRNTQYF. As DNA, the CDR3 is TGTGCCAGCAGAGTCCCCGGGACAGGGAGGAATACGCAGTATTTT.